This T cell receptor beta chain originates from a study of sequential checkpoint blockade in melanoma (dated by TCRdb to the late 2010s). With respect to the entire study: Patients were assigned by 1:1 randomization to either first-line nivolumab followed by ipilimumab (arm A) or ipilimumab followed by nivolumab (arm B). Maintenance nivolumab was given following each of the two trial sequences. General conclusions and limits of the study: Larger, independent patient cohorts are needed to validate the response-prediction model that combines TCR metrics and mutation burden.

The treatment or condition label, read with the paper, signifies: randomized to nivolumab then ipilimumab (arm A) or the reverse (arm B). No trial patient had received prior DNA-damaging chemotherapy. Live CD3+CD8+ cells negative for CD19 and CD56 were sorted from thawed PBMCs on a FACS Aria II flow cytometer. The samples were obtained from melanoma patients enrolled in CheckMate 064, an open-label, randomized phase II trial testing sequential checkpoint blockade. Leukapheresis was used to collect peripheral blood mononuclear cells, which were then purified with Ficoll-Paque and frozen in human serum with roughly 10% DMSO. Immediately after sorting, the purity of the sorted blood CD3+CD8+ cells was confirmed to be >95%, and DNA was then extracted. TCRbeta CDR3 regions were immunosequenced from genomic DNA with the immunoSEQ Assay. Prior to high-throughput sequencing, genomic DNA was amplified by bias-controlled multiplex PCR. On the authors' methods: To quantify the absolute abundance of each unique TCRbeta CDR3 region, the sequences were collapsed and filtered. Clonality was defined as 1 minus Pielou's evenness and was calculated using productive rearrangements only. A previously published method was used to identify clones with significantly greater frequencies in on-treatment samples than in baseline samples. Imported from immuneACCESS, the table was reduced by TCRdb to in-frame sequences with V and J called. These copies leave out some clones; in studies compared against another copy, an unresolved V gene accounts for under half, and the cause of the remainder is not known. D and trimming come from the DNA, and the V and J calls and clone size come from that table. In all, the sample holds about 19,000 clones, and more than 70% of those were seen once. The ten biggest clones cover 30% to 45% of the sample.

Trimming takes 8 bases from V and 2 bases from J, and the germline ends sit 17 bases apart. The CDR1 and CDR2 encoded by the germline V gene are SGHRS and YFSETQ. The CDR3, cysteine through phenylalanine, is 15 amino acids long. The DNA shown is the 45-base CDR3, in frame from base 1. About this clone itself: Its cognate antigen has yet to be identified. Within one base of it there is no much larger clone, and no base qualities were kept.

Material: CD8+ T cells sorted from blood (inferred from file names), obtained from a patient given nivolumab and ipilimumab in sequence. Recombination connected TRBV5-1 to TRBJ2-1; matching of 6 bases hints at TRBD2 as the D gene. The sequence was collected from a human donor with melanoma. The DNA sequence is TGCGCCAGTCAAAAGGGACTCACCACCTACAATGAGCAGTTCTTC. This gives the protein CASQKGLTTYNEQFF.